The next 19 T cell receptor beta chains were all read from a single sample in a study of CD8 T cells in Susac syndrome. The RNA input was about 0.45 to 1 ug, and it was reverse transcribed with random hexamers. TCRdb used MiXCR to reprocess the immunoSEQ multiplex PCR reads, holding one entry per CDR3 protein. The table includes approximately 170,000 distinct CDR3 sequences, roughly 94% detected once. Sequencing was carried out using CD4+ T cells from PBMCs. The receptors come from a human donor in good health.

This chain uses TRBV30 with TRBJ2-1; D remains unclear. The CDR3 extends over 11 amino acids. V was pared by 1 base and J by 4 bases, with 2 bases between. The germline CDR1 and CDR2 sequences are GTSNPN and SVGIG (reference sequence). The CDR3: CAWSGYNEQFF. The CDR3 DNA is TGTGCCTGGAGTGGGTACAATGAGCAGTTCTTC.

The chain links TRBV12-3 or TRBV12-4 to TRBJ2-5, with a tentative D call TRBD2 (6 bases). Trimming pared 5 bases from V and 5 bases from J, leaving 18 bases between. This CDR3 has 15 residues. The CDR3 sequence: CASSRTSTGGETQYF. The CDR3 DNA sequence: TGTGCCAGCAGTCGCACTAGCACCGGAGGGGAGACCCAGTACTTC.

The CDR3 region has the DNA TGTGCCAGCAGTTTTGACTACAGGGAGGGTCGAGAGACCCAGTACTTC. The encoded protein is CASSFDYREGRETQYF. This chain links TRBV12-3 or TRBV12-4 with TRBJ2-5; a weak D match, TRBD2 (7 bases). The V gene lost 3 bases and the J gene lost 4 bases, with 18 bases spanning the gap. The length of the CDR3 is 16 residues.

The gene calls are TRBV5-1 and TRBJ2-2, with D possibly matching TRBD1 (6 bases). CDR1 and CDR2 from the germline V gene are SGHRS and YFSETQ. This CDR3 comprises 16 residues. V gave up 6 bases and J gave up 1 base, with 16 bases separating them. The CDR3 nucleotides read TGCGCCAGCACCATCTATGGGGACATGAACACCGGGGAGCTGTTTTTT. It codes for CASTIYGDMNTGELFF. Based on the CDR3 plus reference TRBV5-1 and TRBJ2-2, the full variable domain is KAGVTQTPRYLIKTRGQQVTLSCSPISGHRSVSWYQQTPGQGLQFLFEYFSETQRNKGNFPGRFSGRQFSNSRSEMNVSTLELGDSALYLCASTIYGDMNTGELFFGEGSRLTVL.

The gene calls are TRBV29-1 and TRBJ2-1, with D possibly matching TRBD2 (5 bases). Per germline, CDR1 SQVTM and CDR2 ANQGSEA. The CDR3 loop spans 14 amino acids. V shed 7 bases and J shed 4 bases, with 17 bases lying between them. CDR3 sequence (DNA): TGCAGCGCCCGTAACCAGCGGACTTACAATGAGCAGTTCTTC. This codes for CSARNQRTYNEQFF.

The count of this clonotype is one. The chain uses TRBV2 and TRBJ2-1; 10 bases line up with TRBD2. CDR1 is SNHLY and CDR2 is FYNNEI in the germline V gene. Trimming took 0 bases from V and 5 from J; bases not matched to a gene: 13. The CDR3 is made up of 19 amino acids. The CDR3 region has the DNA TGTGCCAGCAGTGAAGCGCGGAGTAGCGGGGGGCTTAAACACAATGAGCAGTTCTTC. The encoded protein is CASSEARSSGGLKHNEQFF.

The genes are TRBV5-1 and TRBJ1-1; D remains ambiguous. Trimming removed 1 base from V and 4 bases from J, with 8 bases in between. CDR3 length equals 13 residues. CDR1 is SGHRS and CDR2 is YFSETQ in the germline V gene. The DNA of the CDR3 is TGCGCCAGCAGCTTGTACTTGAGCACTGAAGCTTTCTTT. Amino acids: CASSLYLSTEAFF.

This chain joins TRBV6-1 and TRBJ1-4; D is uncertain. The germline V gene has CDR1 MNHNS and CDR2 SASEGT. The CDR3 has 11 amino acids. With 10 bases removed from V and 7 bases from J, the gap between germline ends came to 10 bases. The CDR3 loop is CATQHGEKLFF. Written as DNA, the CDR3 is TGTGCCACCCAGCACGGTGAAAAACTGTTTTTT.

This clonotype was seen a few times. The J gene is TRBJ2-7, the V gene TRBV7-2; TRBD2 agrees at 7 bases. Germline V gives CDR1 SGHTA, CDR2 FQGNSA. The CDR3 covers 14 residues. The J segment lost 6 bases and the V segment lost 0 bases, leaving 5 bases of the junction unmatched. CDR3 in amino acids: CASSLARSGAEQYF. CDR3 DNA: TGTGCCAGCAGCTTAGCGCGAAGCGGGGCCGAGCAGTACTTC.

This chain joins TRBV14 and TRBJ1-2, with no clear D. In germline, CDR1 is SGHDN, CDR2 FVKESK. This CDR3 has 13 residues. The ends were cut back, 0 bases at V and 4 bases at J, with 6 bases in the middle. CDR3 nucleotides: TGTGCCAGCAGCCAAGATGCGGTCTATGGCTACACCTTC. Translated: CASSQDAVYGYTF.

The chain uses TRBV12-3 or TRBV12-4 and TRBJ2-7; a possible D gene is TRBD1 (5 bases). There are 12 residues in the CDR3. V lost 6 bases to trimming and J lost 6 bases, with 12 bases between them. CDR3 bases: TGTGCCAGCAGACCGGACACGCCCGAGCAGTACTTC. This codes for CASRPDTPEQYF.

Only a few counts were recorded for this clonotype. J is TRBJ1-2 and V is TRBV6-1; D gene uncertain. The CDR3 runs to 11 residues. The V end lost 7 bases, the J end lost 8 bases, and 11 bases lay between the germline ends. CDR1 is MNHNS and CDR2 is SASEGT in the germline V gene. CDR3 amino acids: CASTHSGGYTF. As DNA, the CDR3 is TGTGCCAGCACCCACTCGGGGGGCTACACCTTC.

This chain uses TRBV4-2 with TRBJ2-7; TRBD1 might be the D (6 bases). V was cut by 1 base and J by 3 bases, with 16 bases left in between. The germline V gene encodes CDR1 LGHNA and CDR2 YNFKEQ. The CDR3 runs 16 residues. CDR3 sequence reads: CASSQGVGTGSYEQYF. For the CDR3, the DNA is TGTGCCAGCAGCCAAGGGGTCGGAACAGGGAGCTACGAGCAGTACTTC.

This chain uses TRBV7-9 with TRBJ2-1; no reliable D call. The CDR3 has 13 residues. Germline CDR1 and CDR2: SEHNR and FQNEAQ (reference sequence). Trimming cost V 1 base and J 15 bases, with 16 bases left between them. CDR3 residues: CASSLGKEASRFF. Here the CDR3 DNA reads TGTGCCAGCAGCTTAGGAAAAGAGGCCAGTCGGTTCTTC.

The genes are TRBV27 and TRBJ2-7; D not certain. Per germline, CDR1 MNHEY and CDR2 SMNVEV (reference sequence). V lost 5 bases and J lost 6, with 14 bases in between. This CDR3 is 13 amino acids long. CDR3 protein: CASSLIPNREQYF. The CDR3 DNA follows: TGTGCCAGCAGTCTAATACCTAATCGCGAGCAGTACTTC.

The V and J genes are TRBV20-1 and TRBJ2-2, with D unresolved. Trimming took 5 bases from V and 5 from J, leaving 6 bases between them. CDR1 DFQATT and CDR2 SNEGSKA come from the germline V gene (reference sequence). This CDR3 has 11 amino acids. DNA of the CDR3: TGCAGTGCTTCAAGGACCGGGGAGCTGTTTTTT. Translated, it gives CSASRTGELFF.

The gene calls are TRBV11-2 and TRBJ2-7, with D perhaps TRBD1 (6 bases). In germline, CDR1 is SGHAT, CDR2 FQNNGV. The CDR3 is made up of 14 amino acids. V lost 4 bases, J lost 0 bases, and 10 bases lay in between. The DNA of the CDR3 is TGTGCCAGCAGCTCGGACAGAGGCTCCTACGAGCAGTACTTC. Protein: CASSSDRGSYEQYF.

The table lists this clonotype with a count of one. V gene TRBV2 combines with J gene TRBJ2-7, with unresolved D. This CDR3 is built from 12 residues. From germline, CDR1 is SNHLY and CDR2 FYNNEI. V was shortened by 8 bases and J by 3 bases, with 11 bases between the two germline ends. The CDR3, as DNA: TGTGCCAGCGAGGCTAGGAGCTACGAGCAGTACTTC. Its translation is CASEARSYEQYF.

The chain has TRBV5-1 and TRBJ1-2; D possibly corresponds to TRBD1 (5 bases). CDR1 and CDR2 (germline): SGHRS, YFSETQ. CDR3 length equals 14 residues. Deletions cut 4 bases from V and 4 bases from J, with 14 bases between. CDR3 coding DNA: TGCGCCAGCAGCCTGGACGGGGGACCCTATGGCTACACCTTC. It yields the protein CASSLDGGPYGYTF.